Shown below are 8 T cell receptor beta chains from a single sample sequenced in a study of beta chain features in type 1 diabetes. Study conclusions and caveats: Across all four CD4+ subsets, people with type 1 diabetes showed modestly shorter TCRB CDR3s.

The entirety of the isolated RNA underwent reverse transcription, so expressed TCRB transcripts were sequenced. The method was immunoSEQ multiplex PCR; TCRdb's version includes in-frame clones alone and lacks a portion of them. The sample has 95,000 to 150,000 clones, 15% to 20% seen once. These receptors have no identified antigens. Sequencing used central memory CD4+ T cells from blood. The receptor set was obtained from a man between 18 and 29 years old with type 1 diabetes.

The chain combines TRBV27 with TRBJ2-3; D might be TRBD1 or TRBD2, each matching 6 bases. This CDR3 spans 17 amino acids. V lost 2 bases to trimming and J lost 5 bases, with 20 bases between them. Germline V gene sequence: CDR1 MNHEY, CDR2 SMNVEV (reference sequence). The CDR3 DNA is TGTGCCAGCAGTTTACGACTAGGGGGAGTACAAAGAGATACGCAGTATTTT. Protein product: CASSLRLGGVQRDTQYF.

The chain combines TRBV30 with TRBJ2-7; TRBD2 might be the D (6 bases). The germline V and J ends were trimmed by 2 bases and 3 bases, with 8 bases remaining between them. The CDR3 sequence is 12 residues long. Germline CDR1 is GTSNPN and CDR2 is SVGIG (reference sequence). The CDR3 DNA is TGTGCCTGGAGTAGACTAGACTACGAGCAGTACTTC. Translating gives CAWSRLDYEQYF.

This clone has only a few counts. The chain has TRBV9 and TRBJ1-6, with unresolved D. The CDR3 runs to 14 residues. V was clipped by 1 base and J by 8 bases, with 10 bases between them. The V gene's germline CDR1 is SGDLS and CDR2 YYNGEE. CDR3 in amino acids: CASSVMSTDSPLHF. Written as DNA, the CDR3 is TGTGCCAGCAGCGTAATGAGTACAGATTCACCCCTCCACTTT. Full variable domain (missing parts from reference TRBV9 and TRBJ1-6): DSGVTQTPKHLITATGQRVTLRCSPRSGDLSVYWYQQSLDQGLQFLIQYYNGEERAKGNILERFSAQQFPDLHSELNLSSLELGDSALYFCASSVMSTDSPLHFGNGTRLTVT.

This chain links TRBV13 with TRBJ2-5; D gene unclear. The V end was cut by 5 bases, the J end by 7 bases, with 14 bases between. Germline V gives CDR1 PRHDT, CDR2 FYEKMQ (reference sequence). This CDR3 region has 13 residues. The CDR3 here is CASSLRPAGTQYF. The CDR3 DNA reads as TGTGCCAGCAGCCTACGACCCGCCGGGACCCAGTACTTC.

Only a few counts were recorded for this clone. The chain links TRBV7-9 to TRBJ2-3; 10 bases match TRBD2. The CDR3 is 17 amino acids. The V segment lost 7 bases and the J segment 0 bases; nucleotides outside the gene matches: 10. CDR1 and CDR2 (germline): SEHNR, FQNEAQ (reference sequence). The CDR3 protein is CASMGPPAGGSTDTQYF. The CDR3, as DNA: TGTGCCAGCATGGGTCCACCAGCGGGGGGGAGCACAGATACGCAGTATTTT.

This clone was recorded many times. This rearrangement joins TRBV4-2 to TRBJ2-1; D may correspond to TRBD1 or TRBD2 (6 bases each). The CDR3 loop spans 16 amino acids. Trimming pared 0 bases from V and 1 base from J, leaving 10 bases between. Germline V gene data show CDR1 as LGHNA and CDR2 as YNFKEQ. The CDR3 loop is CASSQDPGASYNEQFF. CDR3 in DNA: TGTGCCAGCAGCCAAGATCCGGGGGCATCCTACAATGAGCAGTTCTTC.

This clone has just a few counts. V usage is TRBV29-1 and J usage is TRBJ1-5; D unresolved. The germline CDR1 and CDR2 sequences are SQVTM and ANQGSEA. The CDR3 extends over 13 amino acids. With 4 bases removed from V and 4 bases from J, the gap between germline ends came to 11 bases. The CDR3, as DNA: TGCAGCGTTGTGCTTAGCGAAAATCAGCCCCAGCATTTT. Its protein is CSVVLSENQPQHF.

In its sample, this clone was seen a few times. CDR3 nucleotides: TGCAGCGCCGGGGGCGGACTAAATGGCTACACCTTC. Translation: CSAGGGLNGYTF. The chain uses TRBV29-1 and TRBJ1-2; TRBD1 might be the D (6 bases). This CDR3 region has 12 residues. The germline V gene encodes CDR1 SQVTM and CDR2 ANQGSEA. V shed 7 bases and J shed 6 bases, with 15 bases lying between them.